This TCR beta chain came from a study of regulatory T cells in long-lasting Graves disease. On the study more broadly: More than 5 years of antithyroid drugs with positive TSH receptor antibodies defined persistent Graves' disease.

Time point noted: persistent/refractory GD, antithyroid drugs over 5 years with positive TRAb. Preparation of the TCR library used RNA extracted from PBMCs. Approximately 8.3 milliliters of peripheral blood went into EDTA tubes. This CDR3 has 14 residues. The germline V gene has CDR1 LNHDA and CDR2 SQIVND (reference sequence). V was trimmed by 6 bases and J by 7 bases, leaving 18 bases between them. Construction of the TCR beta libraries employed iRepertoire HTBI primers in conjunction with Arm-PCR of CDR3 regions. TCRdb itself ran the multiplex PCR reads through MiXCR, one entry per CDR3 protein. The sample has approximately 690,000 distinct CDR3 sequences, 25% to 35% seen once. This clonotype was observed a handful of times. Its specificity is unknown. Regarding the study as a whole: The sample size was small, and this may have reduced accuracy. Persistent disease preferred TRBV28, TRBJ1-2 and TRBJ2-5; new disease, TRBV20-1 and TRBJ2-1.

This sequence originates from a female donor with Graves disease. The J gene is TRBJ1-2, the V gene TRBV19, with a tentative D call TRBD1 (6 bases). The sample in question was peripheral blood mononuclear cells (PBMCs), obtained when the disease was refractory, from a patient treated with antithyroid drugs. The CDR3 DNA reads TGTGCCAGTAGCAGCAGATCAGGACAGACTGGCTACACCTTC. It specifies CASSSRSGQTGYTF.